What follows are 9 T cell receptor beta chains derived from one specimen sequenced in a study of neurological immune-mediated disorders. One entry per CDR3 protein results from TCRdb running MiXCR on the 5' RACE reads. The sample contains just under 45,000 distinct CDR3 sequences, about 12% of which appear only once. Sequenced sample: PBMCs. The receptors shown here come from a female donor in good health.

This clonotype was counted at least ten times. In DNA form, the CDR3 reads TGTGCCACCAGCAGAGATGCCGGGAAAACCTACGAGCAGTACTTC. Translating it yields CATSRDAGKTYEQYF. This sequence joins TRBV15 and TRBJ2-7; maybe TRBD2 (5 bases). Trimming took 0 bases from V and 2 from J, leaving 11 bases between them. Germline V lookup: CDR1 LNHNV, CDR2 YYDKDF (reference sequence). This CDR3 spans 15 amino acids.

Many counts were recorded for this clonotype. The rearrangement joins TRBV6-1 to TRBJ1-2; perhaps TRBD1 as D (5 bases). Germline-derived CDR1 and CDR2 are MNHNS and SASEGT. Trimming left V 5 bases short and J 8 bases short, with 15 bases between. The CDR3 is made up of 13 amino acids. The CDR3 nucleotides are TGTGCCAGCAGTCGAGACTGGAGGGACGGCTACACCTTC. It encodes CASSRDWRDGYTF.

In its sample, this clonotype was seen many times. The chain couples TRBV20-1 to TRBJ2-3; maybe TRBD2 (6 bases). V was clipped by 3 bases and J by 3 bases, with 16 bases between them. There are 15 residues in the CDR3. Germline-derived CDR1 and CDR2 are DFQATT and SNEGSKA (reference sequence). The CDR3 DNA follows: TGCAGTGCTAGGAGTTGGCGGGGCTTAACAGATACGCAGTATTTT. It is translated as CSARSWRGLTDTQYF.

This clonotype has ten or more counts. The chain employs TRBV3-1 and TRBJ1-1; 8 nucleotides align to TRBD1. CDR3 length: 15 amino acids. Germline V gene lookup returns CDR1 LGHDT and CDR2 YNNKEL (reference sequence). Trimming removed 1 base from V and 8 bases from J; junction bases left unmatched: 9. The CDR3 sequence is CASSQATPGTGEAFF. The CDR3 bases are TGTGCCAGCAGCCAAGCTACCCCCGGGACAGGCGAAGCTTTCTTT.

The table lists this clonotype with many counts. The V and J genes are TRBV14 and TRBJ2-1, with 7 positions matching TRBD2. Trimming took 1 base from V and 6 from J; bases not matched to a gene: 12. Germline values: CDR1 SGHDN, CDR2 FVKESK. CDR3 length: 17 amino acids. As DNA, the CDR3 is TGTGCCAGCAGCCAAGTTTACGCGCGGGAGTTGTCCAATGAGCAGTTCTTC. Residues: CASSQVYARELSNEQFF.

The sample holds many counts of this clonotype. The chain combines TRBV28 with TRBJ1-2, with D perhaps TRBD1 (5 bases). The CDR3 loop spans 14 amino acids. CDR1 is MDHEN and CDR2 is SYDVKM in the germline V gene. V was clipped by 7 bases and J by 4 bases, with 16 bases between them. CDR3 nucleotides: TGTGCCAGCAACAGGAACCCGGGCCCCTATGGCTACACCTTC. This codes for CASNRNPGPYGYTF.

This clonotype has ten or more counts. The V call is TRBV29-1, the J call TRBJ1-1, with a weak D call TRBD1 (6 bases). V was shortened by 4 bases and J by 6 bases, with 15 bases between the two germline ends. The CDR3 spans 13 residues. CDR1 and CDR2 from the germline V gene are SQVTM and ANQGSEA. The chain's CDR3 is CSVVGGLGSEAFF. The CDR3 DNA reads as TGCAGCGTTGTAGGGGGGCTAGGCTCTGAAGCTTTCTTT.

This clonotype has at least ten counts. The V and J genes are TRBV5-5 and TRBJ1-5; D not certain. V was trimmed by 3 bases and J by 6 bases, leaving 19 bases between them. Germline CDR1 is SGHKS and CDR2 is YYEKEE (reference sequence). The CDR3 has 16 amino acids. This CDR3 reads CASSSIVGEGGQPQHF. Written as DNA, the CDR3 is TGTGCCAGCAGCTCCATTGTCGGGGAGGGTGGTCAGCCCCAGCATTTT.

This clonotype was recorded once. The J gene is TRBJ1-5, the V gene TRBV10-3; D call uncertain. V was pared by 10 bases and J by 7 bases, with 14 bases between. The CDR3 is made up of 12 amino acids. Germline V gene sequence: CDR1 ENHRY, CDR2 SYGVKD. This CDR3 is CATSVTNQPQHF. CDR3 nucleotides: TGTGCCACCTCAGTGACAAACCAGCCCCAGCATTTT.